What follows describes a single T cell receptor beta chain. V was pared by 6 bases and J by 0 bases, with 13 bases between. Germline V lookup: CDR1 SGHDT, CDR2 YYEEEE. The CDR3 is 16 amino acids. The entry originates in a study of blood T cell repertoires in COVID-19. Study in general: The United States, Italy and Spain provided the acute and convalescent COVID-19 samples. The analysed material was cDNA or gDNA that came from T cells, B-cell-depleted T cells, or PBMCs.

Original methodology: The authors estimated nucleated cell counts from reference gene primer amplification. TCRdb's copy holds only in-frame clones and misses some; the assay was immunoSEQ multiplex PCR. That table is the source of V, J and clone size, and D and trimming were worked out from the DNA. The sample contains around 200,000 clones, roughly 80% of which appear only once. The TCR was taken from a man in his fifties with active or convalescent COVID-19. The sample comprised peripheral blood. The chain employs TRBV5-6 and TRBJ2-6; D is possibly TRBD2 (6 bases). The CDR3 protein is CASMRDVGSGANVLTF. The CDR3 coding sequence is TGTGCCAGCATGCGGGACGTAGGCTCTGGGGCCAACGTCCTGACTTTC.